This is a list of T cell receptor beta chains from one sample in a study of blood T cells in healthy people across ages. TCRdb re-called the 5' RACE reads through MiXCR, storing one row per CDR3 protein. This table has 580,000 or so distinct CDR3 sequences, roughly 48% appearing once. Sequencing was performed on blood. These receptors originate from a man older than 75 in good health. Each CDR3 is given with its conserved first and last residue. The order of the fields is J gene, V gene, clone size, D gene, CDR3 protein, CDR3 DNA. A D gene is named only where the DNA matches it firmly. The listing skips clone size in some rows; elsewhere it reads once, few, many or a size class.

J: TRBJ2-2; V: TRBV20-1; size: .; D: .; CDR3: CSASPHRGPGELFF; DNA: TGCAGTGCTAGCCCCCACCGTGGGCCCGGGGAGCTGTTTTTT
J: TRBJ2-1; V: TRBV3-1; size: .; D: TRBD2; CDR3: CASSLGTSGKNEQFF; DNA: TGTGCCAGCAGCCTTGGGACTAGCGGGAAGAATGAGCAGTTCTTC
J: TRBJ2-7; V: TRBV12-3/TRBV12-4; size: .; D: .; CDR3: CASRISSSYEQYF; DNA: TGTGCCAGCAGGATTTCTTCGAGTTACGAGCAGTACTTC
J: TRBJ1-1; V: TRBV2; size: .; D: .; CDR3: CASRQGLGYTEAFF; DNA: TGTGCCAGCAGGCAGGGGTTGGGGTACACTGAAGCTTTCTTT
J: TRBJ2-1; V: TRBV6-5; size: many; D: .; CDR3: CASSYSAWVGYNEQFF; DNA: TGTGCCAGCAGTTACTCGGCGTGGGTGGGTTACAATGAGCAGTTCTTC
J: TRBJ1-1; V: TRBV27; size: once; D: .; CDR3: CASSLKMGWTEAFF; DNA: TGTGCCAGCAGCCTAAAGATGGGGTGGACTGAAGCTTTCTTT
J: TRBJ2-5; V: TRBV24-1; size: few; D: TRBD2; CDR3: CATSDVTSGQETQYF; DNA: TGTGCCACCAGTGATGTCACTAGCGGGCAAGAGACCCAGTACTTC
J: TRBJ1-2; V: TRBV9; size: few; D: TRBD1; CDR3: CASSPPWARGYGYTF; DNA: TGTGCCAGCAGCCCCCCTTGGGCCAGGGGGTATGGCTACACCTTC
J: TRBJ2-5; V: TRBV10-3; size: once; D: TRBD2; CDR3: CAIRRVGGGDTQYF; DNA: TGTGCCATCAGACGAGTGGGGGGGGGAGATACCCAGTACTTC
J: TRBJ1-4; V: TRBV12-3/TRBV12-4; size: few; D: .; CDR3: CASSLRGLTNEKLFF; DNA: TGTGCCAGCAGTTTAAGAGGGTTAACTAATGAAAAACTGTTTTTT
J: TRBJ1-1; V: TRBV7-9; size: .; D: .; CDR3: CASSLDGGGGRAEAFF; DNA: TGTGCCAGCAGCTTAGATGGGGGGGGAGGCCGGGCTGAAGCTTTCTTT
J: TRBJ2-5; V: TRBV29-1; size: .; D: TRBD1; CDR3: CSVGGTGKRGGQETQYF; DNA: TGCAGCGTTGGAGGGACAGGGAAAAGGGGGGGTCAAGAGACCCAGTACTTC
J: TRBJ2-7; V: TRBV10-3; size: many; D: .; CDR3: CAIRKGDQSEQYF; DNA: TGTGCCATCAGGAAGGGGGATCAAAGCGAGCAGTACTTC
J: TRBJ1-2; V: TRBV20-1; size: .; D: .; CDR3: CSAEKSYGYTF; DNA: TGCAGTGCTGAGAAATCCTATGGCTACACCTTC
J: TRBJ2-3; V: TRBV5-1; size: many; D: .; CDR3: CASSLRAGQADTQYF; DNA: TGCGCCAGCAGCTTAAGGGCAGGGCAGGCAGATACGCAGTATTTT
J: TRBJ2-1; V: TRBV4-3; size: .; D: TRBD2; CDR3: CASSRVLGLAAEQFF; DNA: TGCGCCAGCAGCCGGGTCCTAGGACTAGCGGCTGAGCAGTTCTTC
J: TRBJ1-4; V: TRBV4-3; size: .; D: TRBD1; CDR3: CASSHERRGPGEKLFF; DNA: TGCGCCAGCAGCCACGAACGAAGGGGGCCGGGTGAAAAACTGTTTTTT
J: TRBJ2-1; V: TRBV5-1; size: .; D: .; CDR3: CASSRGQSINEQFF; DNA: TGCGCCAGCAGCCGAGGACAGTCCATCAATGAGCAGTTCTTC
J: TRBJ1-2; V: TRBV2; size: .; D: .; CDR3: CASSEFGSGSATKGYTF; DNA: TGTGCCAGCAGTGAATTTGGCAGCGGGTCTGCAACCAAGGGCTACACCTTC
J: TRBJ2-7; V: TRBV7-2; size: .; D: TRBD2; CDR3: CASSPHPSGPSEQYF; DNA: TGTGCCAGCAGCCCCCATCCTAGCGGACCCAGCGAGCAGTACTTC
J: TRBJ2-5; V: TRBV6-6; size: many; D: TRBD1; CDR3: CASRTTGLGETQYF; DNA: TGTGCCAGCAGAACGACAGGGCTCGGAGAGACCCAGTACTTC
J: TRBJ2-3; V: TRBV6-6; size: many; D: .; CDR3: CASSYERGSTDTQYF; DNA: TGTGCCAGCAGTTACGAAAGGGGGAGCACAGATACGCAGTATTTT
J: TRBJ1-1; V: TRBV4-3; size: .; D: .; CDR3: CASSQLVGTEAFF; DNA: TGCGCCAGCAGCCAGCTCGTGGGCACTGAAGCTTTCTTT